A single sample gave rise to the 14 T cell receptor beta chains below, sequenced in a study of T cells in Graves' hyperthyroidism and ophthalmopathy. The TCR beta CDR3 regions underwent amplification using RNA transcripts as the source. First-round RT-PCR targeting the TCR CDR3 was performed with the HTBI primer set. A single record per CDR3 protein comes from TCRdb applying MiXCR to the multiplex PCR reads. The profile covers approximately 410,000 distinct CDR3 sequences, with around 15% appearing a single time and approximately 5.3% taken by the ten largest. Sequences were obtained from blood. Receptors originate from a woman in her late teens or twenties with Graves' hyperthyroidism.

At least ten counts were recorded for this clonotype. This chain's CDR3 is CASRSETGYLGSDTQYF. CDR3 sequence (DNA): TGTGCCAGCAGGTCCGAAACAGGGTATTTGGGGAGCGATACGCAGTATTTT. The chain combines TRBV7-9 with TRBJ2-3, with D maybe TRBD1 (6 bases). Germline CDR1 reads SEHNR; CDR2 reads FQNEAQ (reference sequence). The CDR3 is 17 residues long. Trimming took 6 bases from V and 6 from J, leaving 25 bases between them.

In its sample, this clonotype was seen many times. The chain couples TRBV28 to TRBJ2-7; D may be TRBD2 (6 bases). V was trimmed by 3 bases and J by 5 bases, leaving 8 bases between them. This CDR3 is 12 amino acids long. Germline V gene sequence: CDR1 MDHEN, CDR2 SYDVKM. The DNA of the CDR3 is TGTGCCAGCAGTTTGACTAGGAACGAGCAGTACTTC. Residues: CASSLTRNEQYF. Filled out from reference TRBV28 and TRBJ2-7, the complete variable domain reads DVKVTQSSRYLVKRTGEKVFLECVQDMDHENMFWYRQDPGLGLRLIYFSYDVKMKEKGDIPEGYSVSREKKERFSLILESASTNQTSMYLCASSLTRNEQYFGPGTRLTVT.

This clonotype was counted between two and nine times. The chain recombines TRBV19 with TRBJ1-1, with 10 bases matching TRBD1. Per the germline V gene, CDR1 is LNHDA and CDR2 is SQIVND (reference sequence). The CDR3 covers 15 residues. The V gene end was trimmed by 6 bases and the J gene end by 6 bases; junction bases not matched to a gene: 10. As DNA, the CDR3 is TGTGCCAGTAGCGCACCGGGACAGGGGCCACCTGAAGCTTTCTTT. This encodes CASSAPGQGPPEAFF.

This clonotype was seen repeatedly, ten times or more. This chain connects TRBV12-3 or TRBV12-4 to TRBJ1-2, with D possibly being TRBD1 (6 bases). Trimming stripped 5 bases from V and 8 bases from J, with 15 bases between. This CDR3 has 13 residues. In nucleotides, the CDR3 is TGTGCCAGCAGTCCCCTCGGGGGCAGGGGCTACACCTTC. Residues: CASSPLGGRGYTF.

V is TRBV9 and J is TRBJ2-7; 10 bases fit TRBD2. With V trimmed by 3 bases and J by 0 bases, 9 bases remained unmatched. CDR1 and CDR2 from the germline V gene are SGDLS and YYNGEE. The CDR3 length is 17 residues. Written as DNA, the CDR3 is TGTGCCAGCAGCGCCTCAGCCGGGACTAGCGACTCCTACGAGCAGTACTTC. It codes for CASSASAGTSDSYEQYF.

This chain links TRBV6-2 or TRBV6-3 with TRBJ1-1, with 7 bases matching TRBD1. This CDR3 contains 16 residues. Germline V gives CDR1 MNHEY, CDR2 SVGEGT. V gave up 5 bases and J gave up 1 base; unmatched junction bases: 10. The CDR3 DNA follows: TGTGCCAGCAGTCTACGGGACAGCCGTACGAACACTGAAGCTTTCTTT. Its translation is CASSLRDSRTNTEAFF.

There are many counts of this clonotype. The J gene is TRBJ2-3, the V gene TRBV13; D unclear. There are 12 residues in the CDR3. V was shortened by 5 bases and J by 6 bases, with 9 bases between the two germline ends. Germline CDR1 PRHDT, CDR2 FYEKMQ (reference sequence). The CDR3 sequence: CASSHTADTQYF. Here the CDR3 DNA reads TGTGCCAGCAGCCACACCGCTGATACGCAGTATTTT.

This clonotype was recorded once. The J gene is TRBJ1-5, the V gene TRBV20-1; D remains ambiguous. Trimming stripped 1 base from V and 0 bases from J, with 19 bases between. This CDR3 region has 18 residues. Germline V CDR1 and CDR2: DFQATT, SNEGSKA (reference sequence). The CDR3 bases are TGCAGTGCTAGAGCGGGAAAGGGAGGTTTGGGTAGCAATCAGCCCCAGCATTTT. It yields the protein CSARAGKGGLGSNQPQHF.

This clonotype was observed many times. The chain combines TRBV12-3 or TRBV12-4 with TRBJ1-4; the D gene is possibly TRBD1 (5 bases). The CDR3 loop spans 15 amino acids. V was shortened by 1 base and J by 7 bases, with 13 bases between the two germline ends. CDR3: CASSLVGPGGEKLFF. The CDR3 DNA reads as TGTGCCAGCAGTTTAGTGGGACCTGGAGGTGAAAAACTGTTTTTT.

The rearrangement uses TRBV9 and TRBJ2-1; tentatively, D is TRBD2 (6 bases). This CDR3 spans 14 amino acids. Germline V CDR1 and CDR2: SGDLS, YYNGEE. V was clipped by 0 bases and J by 7 bases, with 11 bases between them. The CDR3 DNA reads TGTGCCAGCAGCGTAGCGTCTCGGGGGAATGAGCAGTTCTTC. Amino acid sequence: CASSVASRGNEQFF.

This clonotype was seen repeatedly, ten times or more. The rearrangement uses TRBV12-3 or TRBV12-4 and TRBJ2-1; 8 nucleotides agree with TRBD1. After removal of 5 bases from V and 3 bases from J, the junction contained 9 bases not matched to a gene. The CDR3 has 16 amino acids. CDR3 nucleotide sequence: TGTGCCAGCAGTCTGACCGGGACAGGAGTCTACAATGAGCAGTTCTTC. This codes for CASSLTGTGVYNEQFF.

Many counts were recorded for this clonotype. This chain connects TRBV6-1 to TRBJ2-1; TRBD2 aligns across 10 bases. The length of the CDR3 is 15 residues. The V gene's germline CDR1 is MNHNS and CDR2 SASEGT. J lost 4 bases, V lost 5 bases, and 5 bases had no gene match. The chain's CDR3 is CASSYTSGIYNEQFF. The CDR3 coding sequence is TGTGCCAGCAGTTATACTAGCGGGATTTACAATGAGCAGTTCTTC.

The rearrangement uses TRBV6-2 or TRBV6-3 and TRBJ1-5; D gene ambiguous. V lost 5 bases and J 0 bases, leaving 8 bases between the germline ends. In germline, CDR1 is MNHEY, CDR2 SVGEGT. The CDR3 is 14 residues long. CDR3 sequence reads: CASSESSSNQPQHF. Here the CDR3 DNA reads TGTGCCAGCAGTGAATCGAGTAGCAATCAGCCCCAGCATTTT.

This clonotype was seen a few times. V usage is TRBV28 and J usage is TRBJ1-4; the match to TRBD1 covers 8 bases. Per the germline V gene, CDR1 is MDHEN and CDR2 is SYDVKM. CDR3 size: 13 residues. J lost 5 bases, V lost 8 bases, and 4 bases had no gene match. CDR3 loop: CASAGQENEKLFF. DNA for the CDR3: TGTGCCAGCGCGGGACAGGAGAATGAAAAACTGTTTTTT. The whole variable domain, remainder taken from reference TRBV28 and TRBJ1-4, is DVKVTQSSRYLVKRTGEKVFLECVQDMDHENMFWYRQDPGLGLRLIYFSYDVKMKEKGDIPEGYSVSREKKERFSLILESASTNQTSMYLCASAGQENEKLFFGSGTQLSVL.